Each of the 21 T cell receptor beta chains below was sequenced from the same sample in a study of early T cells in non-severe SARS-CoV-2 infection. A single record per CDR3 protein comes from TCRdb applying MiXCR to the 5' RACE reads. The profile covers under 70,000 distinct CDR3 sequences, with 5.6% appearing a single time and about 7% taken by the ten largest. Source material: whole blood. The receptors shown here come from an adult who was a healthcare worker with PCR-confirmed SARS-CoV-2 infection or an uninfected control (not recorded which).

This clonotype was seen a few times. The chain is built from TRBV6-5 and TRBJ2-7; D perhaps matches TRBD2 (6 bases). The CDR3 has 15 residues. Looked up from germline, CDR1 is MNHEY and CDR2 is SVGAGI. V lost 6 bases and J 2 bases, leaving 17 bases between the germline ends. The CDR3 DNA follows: TGTGCCAGCAGGCCCGAGGACGGGAGCGCCTACGAGCAGTACTTC. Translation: CASRPEDGSAYEQYF.

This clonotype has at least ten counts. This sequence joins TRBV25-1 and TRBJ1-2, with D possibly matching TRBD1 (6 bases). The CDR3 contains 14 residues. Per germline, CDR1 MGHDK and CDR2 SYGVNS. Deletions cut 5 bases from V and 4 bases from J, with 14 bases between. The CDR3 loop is CASSSGGNPYGYTF. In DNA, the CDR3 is TGTGCCAGCAGTAGTGGGGGCAACCCCTATGGCTACACCTTC.

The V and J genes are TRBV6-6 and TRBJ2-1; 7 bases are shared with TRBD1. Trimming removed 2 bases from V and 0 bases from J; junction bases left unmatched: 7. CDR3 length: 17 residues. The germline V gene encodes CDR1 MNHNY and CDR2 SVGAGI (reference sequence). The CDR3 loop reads CASSYVRDSTSYNEQFF. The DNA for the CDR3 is TGTGCCAGCAGTTACGTCCGGGACAGTACCTCCTACAATGAGCAGTTCTTC.

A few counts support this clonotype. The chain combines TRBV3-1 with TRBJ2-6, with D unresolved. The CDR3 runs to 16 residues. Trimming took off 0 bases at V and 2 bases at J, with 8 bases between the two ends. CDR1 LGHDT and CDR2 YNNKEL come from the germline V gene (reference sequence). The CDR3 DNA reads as TGTGCCAGCAGCCAAGATACCGGTACTGGGGCCAACGTCCTGACTTTC. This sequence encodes CASSQDTGTGANVLTF.

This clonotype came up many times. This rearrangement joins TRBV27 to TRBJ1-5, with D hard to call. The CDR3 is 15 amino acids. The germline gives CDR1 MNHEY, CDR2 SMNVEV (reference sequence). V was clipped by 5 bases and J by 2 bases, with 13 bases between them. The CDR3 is CASSPAGRGNQPQHF. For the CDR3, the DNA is TGTGCCAGCAGTCCGGCGGGGAGGGGCAATCAGCCCCAGCATTTT.

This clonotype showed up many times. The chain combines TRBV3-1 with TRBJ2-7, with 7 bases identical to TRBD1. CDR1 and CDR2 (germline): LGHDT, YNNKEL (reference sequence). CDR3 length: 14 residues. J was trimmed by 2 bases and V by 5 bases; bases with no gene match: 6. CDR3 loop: CASSGGQVTYEQYF. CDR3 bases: TGTGCCAGCAGCGGCGGACAGGTCACCTACGAGCAGTACTTC.

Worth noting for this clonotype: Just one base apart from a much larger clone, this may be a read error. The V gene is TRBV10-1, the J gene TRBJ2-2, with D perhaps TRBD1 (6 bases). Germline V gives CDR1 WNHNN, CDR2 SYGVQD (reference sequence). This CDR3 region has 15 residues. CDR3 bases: TGCGCCAGCATACGCACAGGGCCGAACTCCGGGGAGCTGTTTTTT. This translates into CASIRTGPNSGELFF.

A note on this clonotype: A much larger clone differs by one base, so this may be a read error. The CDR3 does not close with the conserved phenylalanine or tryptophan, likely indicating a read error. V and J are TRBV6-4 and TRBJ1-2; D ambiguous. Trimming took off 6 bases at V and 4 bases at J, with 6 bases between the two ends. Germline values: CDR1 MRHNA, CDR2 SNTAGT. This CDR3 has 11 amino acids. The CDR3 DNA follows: TGTGCCAGCAGCCCCGGCTATGGCTACACCTTA. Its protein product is CASSPGYGYTL.

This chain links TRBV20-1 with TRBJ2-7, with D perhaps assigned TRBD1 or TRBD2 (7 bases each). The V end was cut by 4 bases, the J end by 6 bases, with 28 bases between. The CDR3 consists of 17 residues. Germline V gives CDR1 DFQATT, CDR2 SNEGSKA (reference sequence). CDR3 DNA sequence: TGCAGTGCTACTCCTGTGGGGAGGGGGCGAGGATCCGGCGAGCAGTACTTC. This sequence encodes CSATPVGRGRGSGEQYF.

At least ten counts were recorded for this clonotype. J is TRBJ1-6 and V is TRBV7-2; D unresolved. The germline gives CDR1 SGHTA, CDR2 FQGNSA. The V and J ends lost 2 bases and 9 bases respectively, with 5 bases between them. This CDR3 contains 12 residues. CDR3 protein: CASSLWPSPLHF. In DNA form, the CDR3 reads TGTGCCAGCAGCTTATGGCCTTCACCCCTCCACTTT.

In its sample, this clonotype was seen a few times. The CDR3 DNA reads TGTGCCAGCAGCTTACCCGACAGCTACGAGCAGTACTTC. Protein sequence: CASSLPDSYEQYF. The rearrangement uses TRBV11-2 and TRBJ2-7, with D tentatively TRBD1 (5 bases). This CDR3 has 13 residues. V lost 2 bases, J lost 3 bases, and 8 bases lay in between. Germline V CDR1 and CDR2: SGHAT, FQNNGV.

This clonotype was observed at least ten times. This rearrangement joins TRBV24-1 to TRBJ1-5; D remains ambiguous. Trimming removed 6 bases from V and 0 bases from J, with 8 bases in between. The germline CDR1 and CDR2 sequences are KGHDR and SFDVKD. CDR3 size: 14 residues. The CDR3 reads CATSRDHSNQPQHF. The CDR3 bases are TGTGCCACCAGTAGGGATCATAGCAATCAGCCCCAGCATTTT.

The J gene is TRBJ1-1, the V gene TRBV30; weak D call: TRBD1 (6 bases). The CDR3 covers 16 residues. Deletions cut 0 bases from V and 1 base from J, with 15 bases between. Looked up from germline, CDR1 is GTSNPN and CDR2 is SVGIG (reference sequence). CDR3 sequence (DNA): TGTGCCTGGAGTGTACGATGGGGACACTGGAACACTGAAGCTTTCTTT. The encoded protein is CAWSVRWGHWNTEAFF. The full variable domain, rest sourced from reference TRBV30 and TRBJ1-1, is SQTIHQWPATLVQPVGSPLSLECTVEGTSNPNLYWYRQAAGRGLQLLFYSVGIGQISSEVPQNLSASRPQDRQFILSSKKLLLSDSGFYLCAWSVRWGHWNTEAFFGQGTRLTVV.

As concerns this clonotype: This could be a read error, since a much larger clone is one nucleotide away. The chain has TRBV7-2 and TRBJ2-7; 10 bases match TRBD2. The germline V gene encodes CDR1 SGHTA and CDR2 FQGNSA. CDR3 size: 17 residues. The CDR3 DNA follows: TGTGTCAGCAGCTTACCGACCTTTAGCGGGAGGAGGAACGAGCAGTACTTC. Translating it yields CVSSLPTFSGRRNEQYF.

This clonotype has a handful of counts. The DNA for the CDR3 is TGCGCCAGCAGCTTCAGTTTAGCGGGAACCGAGCAGTACTTC. Its protein is CASSFSLAGTEQYF. The chain is built from TRBV5-1 and TRBJ2-7; 8 nucleotides line up with TRBD2. Unmatched junction bases numbered 7, after V lost 2 bases and J lost 6 bases. The CDR3 totals 14 residues. Germline V CDR1 and CDR2: SGHRS, YFSETQ. The full variable domain, completed using reference TRBV5-1 and TRBJ2-7, is KAGVTQTPRYLIKTRGQQVTLSCSPISGHRSVSWYQQTPGQGLQFLFEYFSETQRNKGNFPGRFSGRQFSNSRSEMNVSTLELGDSALYLCASSFSLAGTEQYFGPGTRLTVT.

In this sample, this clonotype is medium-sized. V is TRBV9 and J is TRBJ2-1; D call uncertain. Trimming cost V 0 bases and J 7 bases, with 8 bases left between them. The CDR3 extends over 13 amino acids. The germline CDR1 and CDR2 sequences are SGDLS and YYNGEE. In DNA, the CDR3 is TGTGCCAGCAGCGTAGGGGCTAGGAATGAGCAGTTCTTC. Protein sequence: CASSVGARNEQFF.

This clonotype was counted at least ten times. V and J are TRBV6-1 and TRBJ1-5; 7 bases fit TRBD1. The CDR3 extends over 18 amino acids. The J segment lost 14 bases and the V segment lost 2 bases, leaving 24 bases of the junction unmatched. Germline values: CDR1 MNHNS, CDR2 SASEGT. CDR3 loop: CASSETRPWDSGWNIEHF. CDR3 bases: TGTGCCAGCAGTGAAACCCGCCCCTGGGACAGCGGATGGAATATTGAGCATTTT.

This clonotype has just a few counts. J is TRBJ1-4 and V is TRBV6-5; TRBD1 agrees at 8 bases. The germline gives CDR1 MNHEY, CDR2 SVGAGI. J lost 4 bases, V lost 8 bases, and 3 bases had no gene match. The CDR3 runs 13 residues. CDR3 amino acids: CASRDRINEKLFF. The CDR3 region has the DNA TGTGCCAGCCGGGACAGGATTAATGAAAAACTGTTTTTT.

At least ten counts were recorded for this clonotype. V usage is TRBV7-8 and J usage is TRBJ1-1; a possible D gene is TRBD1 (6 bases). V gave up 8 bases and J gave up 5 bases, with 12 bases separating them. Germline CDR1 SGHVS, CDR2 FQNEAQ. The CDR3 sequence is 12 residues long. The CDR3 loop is CASGRGGTEAFF. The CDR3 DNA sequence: TGTGCCAGCGGCAGGGGAGGTACTGAAGCTTTCTTT.

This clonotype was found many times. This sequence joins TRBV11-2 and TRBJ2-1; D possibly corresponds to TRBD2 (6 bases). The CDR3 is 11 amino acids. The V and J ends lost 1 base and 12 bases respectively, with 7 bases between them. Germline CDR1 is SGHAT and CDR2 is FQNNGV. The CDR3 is CASSLGGVQFF. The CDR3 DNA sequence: TGTGCCAGCAGCTTAGGGGGGGTGCAGTTCTTC.

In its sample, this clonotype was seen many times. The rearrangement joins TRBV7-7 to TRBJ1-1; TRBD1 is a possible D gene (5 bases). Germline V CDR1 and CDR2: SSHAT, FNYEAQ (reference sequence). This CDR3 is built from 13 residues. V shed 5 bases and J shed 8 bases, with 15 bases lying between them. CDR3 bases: TGTGCCAGCAGCCCCGGGACGGACGGCGAAGCTTTCTTT. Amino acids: CASSPGTDGEAFF.